A single sample gave rise to the 19 T cell receptor beta chains below, sequenced in a study of T cells in localized non-small cell lung cancer. This table comes from immunoSEQ multiplex PCR, and its TCRdb copy is limited to in-frame clones, with some not included. The data show roughly 72,000 clones, with around 82% seen just once and approximately 9.7% held by the top ten. The material sequenced was peripheral blood, taken before any cancer treatment. Source of these receptors: a female donor of 60 years or more with stage I lung adenocarcinoma.

The gene calls are TRBV5-4 and TRBJ2-7, with D possibly being TRBD2 (5 bases). Germline V gene sequence: CDR1 SGHNT, CDR2 YYREEE (reference sequence). Deletions cut 1 base from V and 5 bases from J, with 16 bases between. The CDR3 totals 15 residues. The CDR3 region is CASSLFGSFVNEQYF. DNA for the CDR3: TGTGCCAGCAGCTTGTTTGGGAGTTTTGTGAACGAGCAGTACTTC.

This clone was detected once. The chain employs TRBV27 and TRBJ1-1; D is unresolved. Germline lookup yields CDR1 MNHEY and CDR2 SMNVEV (reference sequence). The CDR3 runs to 12 residues. V was clipped by 7 bases and J by 7 bases, with 13 bases between them. The CDR3 is CASTARAGEAFF. The CDR3 DNA follows: TGTGCCAGCACCGCCCGAGCGGGTGAAGCTTTCTTT.

This clone was counted a single time. V and J are TRBV27 and TRBJ1-2; 7 bases align to TRBD1. Germline V gene lookup returns CDR1 MNHEY and CDR2 SMNVEV (reference sequence). This CDR3 is built from 18 residues. J was trimmed by 1 base and V by 4 bases; bases with no gene match: 15. The CDR3 is CASSSEGYTGASNYGYTF. In DNA form, the CDR3 reads TGTGCCAGCAGTTCAGAGGGGTACACAGGGGCGAGTAACTATGGCTACACCTTC.

In its sample, this clone was seen once. This chain joins TRBV5-8 and TRBJ1-2; D is uncertain. Germline CDR1 SGHTS, CDR2 YDEGEE. The germline V and J ends were trimmed by 0 bases and 4 bases, with 4 bases remaining between them. The CDR3 spans 12 residues. The CDR3 coding sequence is TGTGCCAGCAGCTTGGGGCCCTATGGCTACACCTTC. Its translation is CASSLGPYGYTF.

The chain employs TRBV6-1 and TRBJ2-7; 7 bases fit TRBD1. In germline, CDR1 is MNHNS, CDR2 SASEGT. The CDR3 has 14 amino acids. After removal of 7 bases from V and 4 bases from J, the junction contained 10 bases not matched to a gene. The CDR3 sequence: CASTLTGSLYEQYF. The CDR3 DNA reads TGTGCCAGCACTCTGACAGGGAGTTTGTACGAGCAGTACTTC.

The chain joins TRBV19 to TRBJ1-2; TRBD1 matches 10 bases. This CDR3 is 17 amino acids long. The ends lost 2 bases at V and 6 bases at J; junction bases unmatched: 12. The germline V gene encodes CDR1 LNHDA and CDR2 SQIVND (reference sequence). The CDR3 protein is CASSINPSAGTGDGYTF. CDR3 bases: TGTGCCAGTAGTATAAATCCCTCCGCCGGGACAGGGGATGGCTACACCTTC.

The chain couples TRBV9 to TRBJ1-5; D is ambiguous. The CDR3 extends over 15 amino acids. Germline CDR1 reads SGDLS; CDR2 reads YYNGEE. With 7 bases removed from V and 0 bases from J, the gap between germline ends came to 14 bases. The CDR3 region has the DNA TGTGCCAGCTCGTCAGACAAATATAGCAATCAGCCCCAGCATTTT. Its protein product is CASSSDKYSNQPQHF.

The chain has TRBV19 and TRBJ2-6; D remains unclear. CDR3 size: 15 residues. Germline CDR1 reads LNHDA; CDR2 reads SQIVND (reference sequence). Between the trimmed V and J ends, which lost 6 bases and 1 base, there was a span of 10 bases. CDR3 nucleotides: TGTGCCAGTAGCTACCGGATATCTGGGGCCAACGTCCTGACTTTC. It translates to CASSYRISGANVLTF.

V and J are TRBV4-1 and TRBJ2-3, with unresolved D. V dropped 3 bases and J dropped 5 bases, with 9 bases sitting between them. The CDR3 runs 13 residues. Germline V CDR1 and CDR2: MGHRA, YSYEKL. CDR3 region: CASSHPQKDTQYF. As DNA, the CDR3 is TGCGCCAGCAGCCACCCCCAAAAAGATACGCAGTATTTT.

This rearrangement joins TRBV28 to TRBJ2-5; D unclear. The CDR3 length is 14 residues. Germline CDR1 and CDR2: MDHEN and SYDVKM. The ends were cut back, 2 bases at V and 0 bases at J, with 7 bases in the middle. CDR3 DNA: TGTGCCAGCAGTTTAAAAGGGTACCAAGAGACCCAGTACTTC. It encodes CASSLKGYQETQYF.

J is TRBJ2-1 and V is TRBV2; the match to TRBD2 covers 10 bases. The CDR3 totals 15 residues. V lost 3 bases, J lost 9 bases, and 8 bases stayed unmatched. Germline CDR1 SNHLY, CDR2 FYNNEI. In DNA form, the CDR3 reads TGTGCCAGCAGTGACGGAGCGGGGGGGCCGGGTGAGCAGTTCTTC. Residues: CASSDGAGGPGEQFF.

The chain carries TRBV2 and TRBJ1-5; D is uncertain. The V end was cut by 5 bases, the J end by 3 bases, with 8 bases between. This CDR3 is built from 13 residues. In germline, CDR1 is SNHLY, CDR2 FYNNEI. The CDR3 loop is CASSPEPNQPQHF. The CDR3 DNA reads TGTGCCAGCAGTCCGGAGCCCAATCAGCCCCAGCATTTT.

This sequence joins TRBV14 and TRBJ1-5; D gene uncertain. CDR3 length: 13 amino acids. Germline V gives CDR1 SGHDN, CDR2 FVKESK. The V end was cut by 4 bases, the J end by 7 bases, with 11 bases between. CDR3 DNA: TGTGCCAGCAGCCCCCAACTCGGACAGCCCCAGCATTTT. This gives the protein CASSPQLGQPQHF.

V is TRBV6-1 and J is TRBJ2-7; possibly TRBD2 for D (5 bases). The CDR3 length is 15 residues. V lost 8 bases to trimming and J lost 1 base, with 18 bases between them. From germline, CDR1 is MNHNS and CDR2 SASEGT. In DNA, the CDR3 is TGTGCCAGCTGCAAGGAGGTCGCGGGTTCCTACGAGCAGTACTTC. It specifies CASCKEVAGSYEQYF.

CDR3 protein: CAISDGQGWGTGELFF. In DNA form, the CDR3 reads TGTGCCATCAGTGATGGGCAGGGCTGGGGGACCGGGGAGCTGTTTTTT. The genes are TRBV10-3 and TRBJ2-2; D possibly uses TRBD1 or TRBD2 (5 bases each). Trimming stripped 3 bases from V and 5 bases from J, with 16 bases between. This CDR3 has 16 residues. CDR1 ENHRY and CDR2 SYGVKD come from the germline V gene.

The rearrangement uses TRBV7-2 and TRBJ2-7; D call uncertain. CDR1 and CDR2 (germline): SGHTA, FQGNSA. This CDR3 has 13 residues. Trimming pared 5 bases from V and 3 bases from J, leaving 11 bases between. The CDR3 reads CASSPRTFYEQYF. The CDR3 DNA follows: TGTGCCAGCAGCCCGAGGACCTTCTACGAGCAGTACTTC.

This clone turned up a few times. V usage is TRBV18 and J usage is TRBJ2-2; D not certain. V shed 1 base and J shed 6 bases, with 12 bases lying between them. Germline CDR1 KGHSH, CDR2 LQKENI. The CDR3 loop spans 15 amino acids. The CDR3: CASSPLQTMAGELFF. The CDR3 nucleotides read TGTGCCAGCTCACCACTGCAGACAATGGCCGGGGAGCTGTTTTTT.

The chain links TRBV5-1 to TRBJ1-2, with D perhaps matching TRBD1 (5 bases). This CDR3 spans 16 amino acids. In germline, CDR1 is SGHRS, CDR2 YFSETQ. V lost 7 bases and J lost 3, with 22 bases in between. The CDR3 coding sequence is TGCGCCAGCCGAACTCTCCCCTTCGGGGGATACTATGGCTACACCTTC. The encoded protein is CASRTLPFGGYYGYTF. Complete variable domain (other parts from reference TRBV5-1 and TRBJ1-2): KAGVTQTPRYLIKTRGQQVTLSCSPISGHRSVSWYQQTPGQGLQFLFEYFSETQRNKGNFPGRFSGRQFSNSRSEMNVSTLELGDSALYLCASRTLPFGGYYGYTFGSGTRLTVV.

J is TRBJ1-5 and V is TRBV14; no reliable D call. This CDR3 is built from 16 residues. Between the trimmed V and J ends, which lost 3 bases and 4 bases, there was a span of 16 bases. The germline V gene encodes CDR1 SGHDN and CDR2 FVKESK. CDR3 protein: CASSQVGEPENQPQHF. CDR3 DNA sequence: TGTGCCAGCAGCCAGGTCGGTGAGCCGGAGAATCAGCCCCAGCATTTT.